This TCR beta chain was profiled in a study of T cell responses to AZD1222 COVID-19 vaccine. Study-wide points: Seropositive status at baseline applied to only 6 or 7 AZD1222 recipients. The sample set comprised mostly white British donors with more females, and clonal diversity was possibly underestimated.

Clones were read by immunoSEQ multiplex PCR, and TCRdb kept only the in-frame ones, dropping some. Found here are 150,000 to 200,000 clones, 75% to 90% of them singletons; the top ten hold roughly 6%. CDR3 length: 18 residues. The germline gives CDR1 ENHRY, CDR2 SYGVKD. V was clipped by 4 bases and J by 0 bases; unmatched bases: 13. As concerns this clone: Its antigen remains unidentified.

This sequence originates from an adult in good health. This chain uses TRBV10-3 with TRBJ1-1; 8 bases fit TRBD1. The specimen was peripheral blood, collected on day 0 of AZD1222 vaccination. This CDR3 is CAISASGTGSTLNTEAFF. CDR3 in DNA: TGTGCCATCAGTGCGTCCGGGACAGGCTCAACGCTGAACACTGAAGCTTTCTTT.